Below are 15 T cell receptor beta chains sequenced from a single sample in a study of Tregs in tolerant kidney transplant recipients. TCRdb's table, derived via immunoSEQ multiplex PCR, lists solely in-frame clones and lacks some. The listing contains 25,000 to 35,000 clones. Sequenced material: CD8+ T cells from blood, taken before the transplant. These receptors all come from a human donor who received a combined kidney and bone marrow transplant.

Turning to this clone: The read gets to within 3 residues of the CDR3 end, and the germline J gene fills in the rest. This chain links TRBV19 with TRBJ1-1; D possibly corresponds to TRBD1 (5 bases). CDR1 LNHDA and CDR2 SQIVND come from the germline V gene (reference sequence). This CDR3 has 16 residues. The V and J ends lost 2 bases and 0 bases respectively, with 13 bases between them. CDR3 DNA, as far as it was read: TGTGCCAGTAGTATAAGTGAGGACAATGTGAACACTGAA. It translates to CASSISEDNVNTE. The whole CDR3 is CASSISEDNVNTEAFF. The full variable domain, rest sourced from reference TRBV19 and TRBJ1-1, is DGGITQSPKYLFRKEGQNVTLSCEQNLNHDAMYWYRQDPGQGLRLIYYSQIVNDFQKGDIAEGYSVSREKKESFPLTVTSAQKNPTAFYLCASSISEDNVNTEAFFGQGTRLTVV.

For this clone: The sequence runs out 3 residues before the end of the CDR3; the remainder is reconstructed from the germline J gene. This sequence joins TRBV11-2 and TRBJ2-1, with 10 nucleotides matching TRBD2. The CDR3 contains 15 residues. CDR1 is SGHAT, CDR2 FQNNGV, per germline. Germline trimming cut 2 bases from V and 4 bases from J; bases unmatched to any gene: 2. The CDR3 is CASSLLAGDYNEQFF. Incomplete CDR3 DNA: TGTGCCAGCAGCTTACTAGCGGGAGATTACAATGAG.

As concerns this clone: The CDR3 is cut off 3 residues early in the read; its end comes from the germline J gene. The V call is TRBV29-1, the J call TRBJ2-5; D might be TRBD2 (5 bases). The germline gives CDR1 SQVTM, CDR2 ANQGSEA. The CDR3 runs to 14 residues. The V end was cut by 6 bases, the J end by 2 bases, with 16 bases between. This CDR3 is CSVQGGAGQETQYF. The DNA read from the CDR3 is TGCAGCGTCCAAGGAGGAGCAGGACAAGAGACC.

Remarks on this clone: Sequencing ends 3 residues short of the CDR3 end; the germline J gene provides the rest. This chain connects TRBV19 to TRBJ1-1; 7 nucleotides match TRBD1. Germline CDR1 is LNHDA and CDR2 is SQIVND (reference sequence). The CDR3 runs 13 residues. J gave up 5 bases and V 8 bases, and 8 bases lay outside the gene matches. The CDR3 bases that were read are TGTGCCAGTCTGGTACAGGGGCGGACTGAA. Its translation is CASLVQGRTE. The entire CDR3 sequence reads CASLVQGRTEAFF.

About this clone itself: The read halts 3 residues ahead of the CDR3 end, with the missing end drawn from the germline J gene. The chain has TRBV5-1 and TRBJ1-6; D is unresolved. This CDR3 contains 13 residues. Germline CDR1 SGHRS, CDR2 YFSETQ. V gave up 4 bases and J gave up 9 bases, with 11 bases separating them. This chain's CDR3 is CASSRGEISPLHF. The sequenced part of the CDR3 DNA is TGCGCCAGCAGCCGCGGCGAGATTTCACCC.

As for this clone: Read data end 3 residues before the CDR3 end; the end is taken from the germline J gene. The rearrangement links TRBV20-1 to TRBJ2-7; TRBD1 matches 7 bases. V dropped 5 bases and J dropped 0; count of bases not matched to a gene: 4. The length of the CDR3 is 13 residues. Germline V gene data show CDR1 as DFQATT and CDR2 as SNEGSKA (reference sequence). CDR3 DNA, as far as it was read: TGCAGTGCTGGAAGACAGGGCTCCTACGAG. It encodes CSAGRQGSYE. The complete CDR3 reads CSAGRQGSYEQYF.

On this clone itself: Read data end 3 residues before the CDR3 end; the end is taken from the germline J gene. The J gene is TRBJ1-2, the V gene TRBV30; D perhaps matches TRBD1 (6 bases). Per the germline V gene, CDR1 is GTSNPN and CDR2 is SVGIG (reference sequence). The CDR3 spans 13 residues. Trimming cost V 3 bases and J 6 bases, with 14 bases left between them. CDR3 protein: CAWSRGAGDGYTF. The sequenced CDR3 bases are TGTGCCTGGAGCCGGGGGGCTGGGGATGGC.

A word on this clone: The read terminates 3 residues ahead of where the CDR3 ends, so the germline J gene completes it. This chain uses TRBV6-1 with TRBJ2-7, with D unresolved. CDR3 length equals 14 residues. Germline V gene data show CDR1 as MNHNS and CDR2 as SASEGT. V was pared by 1 base and J by 2 bases, with 9 bases between. The part of the CDR3 DNA that was read is TGTGCCAGCAGTGAAGTCGCGGCAACCTACGAG. Translation: CASSEVAATYE. The complete CDR3 reads CASSEVAATYEQYF.

CDR3 DNA, as far as it was read: TGTGCCAGCTCACCAAGCTTTAGCGGTCCCAACACCGGGGAG. Protein sequence: CASSPSFSGPNTGE. The whole CDR3 reads CASSPSFSGPNTGELFF. This chain links TRBV18 with TRBJ2-2, with D maybe TRBD2 (6 bases). The CDR3 extends 3 residues past the end of the read, so its final part is completed from the germline J gene. The CDR3 totals 17 residues. Germline V gene lookup returns CDR1 KGHSH and CDR2 LQKENI. Trimming shortened V by 2 bases and J by 2 bases, and 15 bases separated the two germline ends.

Concerning this clone itself: The sequence runs out 3 residues before the end of the CDR3; the remainder is reconstructed from the germline J gene. The rearrangement joins TRBV6-1 to TRBJ1-2, with D tentatively TRBD1 (6 bases). Germline CDR1 and CDR2: MNHNS and SASEGT. This CDR3 has 14 amino acids. V gave up 1 base and J gave up 6 bases, with 12 bases separating them. This CDR3 is CASSEGGGTDGYTF. CDR3 DNA, as far as it was read: TGTGCCAGCAGTGAAGGTGGGGGCACCGATGGC.

Concerning this clone: The CDR3 end lies 3 residues beyond the end of the read and is filled in from the germline J gene. This rearrangement joins TRBV5-1 to TRBJ1-2; TRBD1 matches at 12 bases. The CDR3 runs to 15 residues. Germline lookup yields CDR1 SGHRS and CDR2 YFSETQ. The trim removed 1 base at V and 6 bases at J, leaving 4 bases unmatched. The DNA read from the CDR3 is TGCGCCAGCAGCTTGCCGGGACAGGGGGCAAATGGC. It translates to CASSLPGQGANG. In full, the CDR3 reads CASSLPGQGANGYTF.

Concerning this clone itself: From the germline J gene comes the end of the CDR3, since the read stops 3 residues before it. The J gene is TRBJ1-1, the V gene TRBV5-6; D gene unclear. The ends were cut back, 4 bases at V and 0 bases at J, with 10 bases in the middle. The CDR3 extends over 14 amino acids. Looked up from germline, CDR1 is SGHDT and CDR2 is YYEEEE. The covered CDR3 bases are TGTGCCAGCAGCACGTTGAGCGTGAACACTGAA. Residues: CASSTLSVNTE. The entire CDR3 is CASSTLSVNTEAFF.

About this clone itself: The read falls 3 residues short of the CDR3 end, and the missing part is taken from the germline J gene. The chain has TRBV7-6 and TRBJ2-7; tentative D call: TRBD2 (5 bases). This CDR3 has 14 residues. V lost 3 bases to trimming and J lost 5 bases, with 14 bases between them. CDR1 is SGHVS, CDR2 FNYEAQ, per germline. CDR3 sequence reads: CASSFGEGRHEQYF. Incomplete CDR3 DNA: TGTGCCAGCAGCTTCGGAGAGGGTCGCCACGAG.

A word on this clone: The read ends 3 residues before the CDR3 terminus; that terminus is restored from the germline J gene. The chain carries TRBV2 and TRBJ2-6; the match to TRBD1 covers 7 bases. The ends lost 6 bases at V and 3 bases at J; junction bases unmatched: 5. This CDR3 has 15 residues. Germline V lookup: CDR1 SNHLY, CDR2 FYNNEI. The CDR3 here is CASSLRGNGANVLTF. The covered CDR3 bases are TGTGCCAGCAGCCTCAGGGGGAATGGGGCCAACGTC.

As concerns this clone: The read ends 3 residues shy of where the CDR3 ends; the end is completed using the germline J gene. The chain recombines TRBV6-1 with TRBJ2-7; TRBD1 matches at 7 bases. The CDR3 covers 15 residues. With V trimmed by 1 base and J by 4 bases, 7 bases remained unmatched. The germline V gene has CDR1 MNHNS and CDR2 SASEGT. The CDR3 is CASSEGQGGLYEQYF. CDR3 DNA (partial): TGTGCCAGCAGTGAAGGCCAAGGGGGCCTTTACGAG.